One and the same sample provided the 21 T cell receptor beta chains below, sequenced in a study of T cells in Graves' hyperthyroidism and ophthalmopathy. From RNA transcripts, TCR beta CDR3 regions were amplified. TCR CDR3 underwent first-round RT-PCR with the HTBI primer set. One entry per CDR3 protein results from TCRdb running MiXCR on the multiplex PCR reads. The table records approximately 400,000 distinct CDR3 sequences, 13% to 15% of them present only once. The specimen was blood. All receptors derive from a woman aged 25 to 45 with Graves' ophthalmopathy.

This clonotype occurred a few times. The rearrangement uses TRBV9 and TRBJ1-3, with TRBD1 identical over 7 bases. The V gene's germline CDR1 is SGDLS and CDR2 YYNGEE. CDR3 size: 15 residues. After removal of 0 bases from V and 9 bases from J, the junction contained 9 bases not matched to a gene. CDR3 DNA: TGTGCCAGCAGCGTAGACTCCCAGGGGGGTGGCACCATATATTTT. Amino acid sequence: CASSVDSQGGGTIYF. Complete variable domain (other parts from reference TRBV9 and TRBJ1-3): DSGVTQTPKHLITATGQRVTLRCSPRSGDLSVYWYQQSLDQGLQFLIQYYNGEERAKGNILERFSAQQFPDLHSELNLSSLELGDSALYFCASSVDSQGGGTIYFGEGSWLTVV.

This clonotype came up many times. This chain uses TRBV12-3 or TRBV12-4 with TRBJ1-3, with D unresolved. The length of the CDR3 is 12 residues. Between the trimmed V and J ends, which lost 5 bases and 10 bases, there was a span of 12 bases. The DNA for the CDR3 is TGTGCCAGCAGTCCCGTCCTCAGGACCATATATTTT. Translating gives CASSPVLRTIYF.

Worth noting for this clonotype: This may arise from a read error, as a much more abundant clone is one base away. The chain links TRBV20-1 to TRBJ2-2; D call uncertain. This CDR3 has 15 residues. The V gene's germline CDR1 is DFQATT and CDR2 SNEGSKA (reference sequence). V shed 1 base and J shed 0 bases, with 9 bases lying between them. CDR3 sequence (DNA): TGCAGTGCTAGAGCACGCAGTGCGAACACCGGGGAGCTGTTTTTT. Its protein product is CSARARSANTGELFF.

Many counts were recorded for this clonotype. V usage is TRBV11-2 and J usage is TRBJ2-7; perhaps TRBD1 as D (5 bases). The ends were cut back, 3 bases at V and 3 bases at J, with 12 bases in the middle. Germline V gene lookup returns CDR1 SGHAT and CDR2 FQNNGV. This CDR3 region has 14 residues. In DNA, the CDR3 is TGTGCCAGCAGCTTTAGTGACAGTGGCTACGAGCAGTACTTC. This translates into CASSFSDSGYEQYF.

This sequence joins TRBV5-4 and TRBJ1-2; D is unresolved. V lost 4 bases and J lost 3, with 7 bases in between. Germline V CDR1 and CDR2: SGHNT, YYREEE (reference sequence). The CDR3 length is 12 residues. CDR3 sequence: CASSHPYYGYTF. The CDR3 DNA reads TGTGCCAGCAGCCACCCTTACTATGGCTACACCTTC.

This clonotype has a count of ten or more. The V call is TRBV3-1, the J call TRBJ2-3, with D perhaps TRBD2 (6 bases). V gave up 0 bases and J gave up 1 base, with 11 bases separating them. The length of the CDR3 is 16 residues. Looked up from germline, CDR1 is LGHDT and CDR2 is YNNKEL (reference sequence). CDR3 DNA: TGTGCCAGCAGCCAAGATGACGGGGGAGGCACAGATACGCAGTATTTT. Translating gives CASSQDDGGGTDTQYF.

About this clonotype: This could be a read error, since a much larger clone is one nucleotide away. This chain joins TRBV28 and TRBJ2-7; maybe TRBD2 (6 bases). This CDR3 is 12 amino acids long. CDR1 and CDR2 (germline): MDHEN, SYDVKM. V was clipped by 11 bases and J by 6 bases, with 17 bases between them. The CDR3 reads CAGGEEAGEQYF. CDR3 DNA sequence: TGTGCCGGCGGGGAGGAGGCCGGCGAGCAGTACTTC.

This rearrangement joins TRBV27 to TRBJ2-1; the match to TRBD1 covers 7 bases. This CDR3 is 14 amino acids long. With 1 base clipped from V and 6 bases from J, the junction kept 3 bases outside the gene matches. From germline, CDR1 is MNHEY and CDR2 SMNVEV (reference sequence). The CDR3 reads CASSLFSGGNEQFF. For the CDR3, the DNA is TGTGCCAGCAGTTTATTCTCAGGGGGCAATGAGCAGTTCTTC.

This clonotype occurred many times. The V gene is TRBV27, the J gene TRBJ2-7, with TRBD2 matching 9 bases. J was trimmed by 5 bases and V by 3 bases; bases with no gene match: 5. This CDR3 has 14 amino acids. The germline CDR1 and CDR2 sequences are MNHEY and SMNVEV (reference sequence). CDR3 nucleotide sequence: TGTGCCAGCAGTTTTGGCGGGGGGGCCAACGAGCAGTACTTC. The encoded protein is CASSFGGGANEQYF.

As to this clonotype: Possible read error: a much larger clone is one base away. The chain links TRBV4-1 to TRBJ1-2, with 7 bases lining up with TRBD1. This CDR3 contains 16 residues. Germline V gives CDR1 MGHRA, CDR2 YSYEKL. The CDR3 protein is CASSQADGQAAYGHTF. The CDR3 region has the DNA TGCGCCAGCAGCCAAGCGGATGGACAGGCCGCCTATGGCCACACCTTC.

This clonotype was detected many times. The rearrangement links TRBV7-8 to TRBJ1-1; maybe TRBD1 (5 bases). The CDR3 totals 15 residues. Germline CDR1 is SGHVS and CDR2 is FQNEAQ. Trimming shortened V by 0 bases and J by 6 bases, and 14 bases separated the two germline ends. In DNA form, the CDR3 reads TGTGCCAGCAGCTTAGCGAGGGGCGAGTACGCTGAAGCTTTCTTT. Translated: CASSLARGEYAEAFF.

The chain combines TRBV11-2 with TRBJ2-7, with D hard to call. Looked up from germline, CDR1 is SGHAT and CDR2 is FQNNGV. V lost 5 bases and J lost 2, with 13 bases in between. The CDR3 spans 14 residues. The CDR3, as DNA: TGTGCCAGCAGCCCCCCCGGCCCCACCTACGAGCAGTACTTC. Its protein is CASSPPGPTYEQYF. The full variable domain, its missing parts supplied by reference TRBV11-2 and TRBJ2-7, is EAGVAQSPRYKIIEKRQSVAFWCNPISGHATLYWYQQILGQGPKLLIQFQNNGVVDDSQLPKDRFSAERLKGVDSTLKIQPAKLEDSAVYLCASSPPGPTYEQYFGPGTRLTVT.

In DNA, the CDR3 is TGTGCCAGCGGTCCTGCCTACGAGCAGTACTTC. Residues: CASGPAYEQYF. The J gene is TRBJ2-7, the V gene TRBV3-1; D is unresolved. The V gene lost 8 bases and the J gene lost 2 bases, with 7 bases spanning the gap. CDR1 and CDR2 from the germline V gene are LGHDT and YNNKEL (reference sequence). The CDR3 consists of 11 residues.

This clonotype was seen many times. CDR3 sequence: CASALEIQETQYF. The CDR3 bases are TGTGCCAGCGCCTTGGAGATCCAAGAGACCCAGTACTTC. The chain has TRBV6-2 or TRBV6-3 and TRBJ2-5; D is unresolved. V was pared by 8 bases and J by 1 base, with 11 bases between. The CDR3 loop spans 13 amino acids. Per germline, CDR1 MNHEY and CDR2 SVGEGT.

This chain links TRBV5-1 with TRBJ2-7; 9 bases match TRBD2. The V gene end was trimmed by 5 bases and the J gene end by 2 bases; junction bases not matched to a gene: 8. Germline loops: CDR1 SGHRS, CDR2 YFSETQ. The CDR3 consists of 15 residues. The CDR3 sequence is CASRPSGTAAYEQYF. In nucleotides, the CDR3 is TGCGCCAGCAGGCCTAGCGGGACCGCGGCCTACGAGCAGTACTTC.

In this sample, this clonotype turned up many times. The chain recombines TRBV20-1 with TRBJ1-2, with 7 positions matching TRBD1. The CDR3 runs 13 residues. Per germline, CDR1 DFQATT and CDR2 SNEGSKA (reference sequence). Trimming removed 5 bases from V and 2 bases from J; junction bases left unmatched: 5. The CDR3 DNA reads as TGCAGTGCTGTGACAGGGTCAAACTATGGCTACACCTTC. It yields the protein CSAVTGSNYGYTF.

In this sample, this clonotype turned up many times. The CDR3 is CASRDPGQGVYEQYF. CDR3 nucleotides: TGTGCCAGCAGAGATCCGGGACAGGGTGTCTACGAGCAGTACTTC. The chain joins TRBV7-9 to TRBJ2-7, with TRBD1 identical over 9 bases. The CDR3 consists of 15 residues. Germline V CDR1 and CDR2: SEHNR, FQNEAQ (reference sequence). Trimming removed 6 bases from V and 3 bases from J; junction bases left unmatched: 9.

The V call is TRBV3-1, the J call TRBJ1-5; D ambiguous. CDR1 and CDR2 (germline): LGHDT, YNNKEL (reference sequence). V lost 6 bases, J lost 6 bases, and 15 bases lay in between. This CDR3 is 14 amino acids long. The CDR3 here is CASRKGGMGQPQHF. CDR3 nucleotide sequence: TGTGCCAGCAGGAAAGGTGGGATGGGTCAGCCCCAGCATTTT.

This clonotype was seen a handful of times. The chain combines TRBV12-3 or TRBV12-4 with TRBJ1-1; D may be TRBD1 (5 bases). The CDR3 is 14 amino acids. V was clipped by 5 bases and J by 4 bases, with 14 bases between them. CDR3: CASSLPGRPTEAFF. CDR3 sequence (DNA): TGTGCCAGCAGTCTGCCAGGGAGGCCCACTGAAGCTTTCTTT.

At least ten counts were recorded for this clonotype. The CDR3 coding sequence is TGTGCCAGCAGCTTCGGACAGGTCAATCAGCCCCAGCATTTT. Translation: CASSFGQVNQPQHF. The V call is TRBV13, the J call TRBJ1-5; TRBD1 matches 7 bases. V gave up 3 bases and J gave up 3 bases; unmatched junction bases: 2. The CDR3 runs 14 residues. The germline V gene has CDR1 PRHDT and CDR2 FYEKMQ (reference sequence).

This clonotype was counted between two and nine times. V usage is TRBV6-6 and J usage is TRBJ2-1; 9 nucleotides align to TRBD1. CDR3 size: 17 residues. Trimming at V came to 0 bases and at J to 2 bases, leaving 5 bases not matched to a gene. In germline, CDR1 is MNHNY, CDR2 SVGAGI (reference sequence). This CDR3 reads CASSYSAGTGPYNEQFF. CDR3 DNA: TGTGCCAGCAGTTACTCGGCTGGGACAGGGCCCTACAATGAGCAGTTCTTC.